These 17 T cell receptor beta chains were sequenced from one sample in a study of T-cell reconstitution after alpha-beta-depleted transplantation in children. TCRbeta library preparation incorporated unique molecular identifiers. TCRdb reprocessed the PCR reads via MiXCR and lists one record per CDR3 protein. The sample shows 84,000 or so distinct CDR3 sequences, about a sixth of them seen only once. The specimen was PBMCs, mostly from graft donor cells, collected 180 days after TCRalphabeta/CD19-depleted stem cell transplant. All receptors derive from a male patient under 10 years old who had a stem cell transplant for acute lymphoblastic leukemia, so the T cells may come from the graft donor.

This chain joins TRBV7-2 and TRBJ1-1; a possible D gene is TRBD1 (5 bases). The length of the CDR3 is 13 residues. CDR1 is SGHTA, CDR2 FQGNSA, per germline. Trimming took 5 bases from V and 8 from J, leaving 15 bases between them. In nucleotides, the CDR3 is TGTGCCAGCAGCACTGGGACGGAGCTAGAAGCTTTCTTT. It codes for CASSTGTELEAFF. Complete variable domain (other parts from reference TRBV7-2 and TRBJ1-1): GAGVSQSPSNKVTEKGKDVELRCDPISGHTALYWYRQSLGQGLEFLIYFQGNSAPDKSGLPSDRFSAERTGGSVSTLTIQRTQQEDSAVYLCASSTGTELEAFFGQGTRLTVV.

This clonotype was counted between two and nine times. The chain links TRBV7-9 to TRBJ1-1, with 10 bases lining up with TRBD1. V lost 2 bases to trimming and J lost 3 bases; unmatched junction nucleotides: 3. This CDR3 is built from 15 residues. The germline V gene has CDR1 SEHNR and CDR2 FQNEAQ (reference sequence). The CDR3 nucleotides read TGTGCCAGCAGCTTAAGGGGGACAGGGGACACTGAAGCTTTCTTT. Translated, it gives CASSLRGTGDTEAFF. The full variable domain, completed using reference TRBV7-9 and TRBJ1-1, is DTGVSQNPRHKITKRGQNVTFRCDPISEHNRLYWYRQTLGQGPEFLTYFQNEAQLEKSRLLSDRFSAERPKGSFSTLEIQRTEQGDSAMYLCASSLRGTGDTEAFFGQGTRLTVV.

CDR3 sequence: CASSLKLNTEAFF. The DNA for the CDR3 is TGTGCCAGCAGTTTAAAGTTGAACACTGAAGCTTTCTTT. The chain employs TRBV12-3 or TRBV12-4 and TRBJ1-1; D uncertain. V was pared by 2 bases and J by 0 bases, with 4 bases between. CDR3 length: 13 amino acids.

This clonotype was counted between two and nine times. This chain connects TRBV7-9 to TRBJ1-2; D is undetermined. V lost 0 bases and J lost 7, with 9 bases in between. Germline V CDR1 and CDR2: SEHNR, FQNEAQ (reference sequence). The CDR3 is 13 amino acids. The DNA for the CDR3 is TGTGCCAGCAGCTTAGCTTCGGGCAGTGGCTACACCTTC. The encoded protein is CASSLASGSGYTF.

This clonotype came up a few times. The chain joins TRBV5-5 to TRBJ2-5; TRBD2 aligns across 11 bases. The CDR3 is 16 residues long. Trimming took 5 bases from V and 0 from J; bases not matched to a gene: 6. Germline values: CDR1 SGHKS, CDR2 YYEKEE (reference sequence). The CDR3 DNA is TGTGCCAGCAGACTAGCGGGGGCCACGTACCAAGAGACCCAGTACTTC. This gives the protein CASRLAGATYQETQYF. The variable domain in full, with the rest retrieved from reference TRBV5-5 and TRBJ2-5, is DAGVTQSPTHLIKTRGQQVTLRCSPISGHKSVSWYQQVLGQGPQFIFQYYEKEERGRGNFPDRFSARQFPNYSSELNVNALLLGDSALYLCASRLAGATYQETQYFGPGTRLLVL.

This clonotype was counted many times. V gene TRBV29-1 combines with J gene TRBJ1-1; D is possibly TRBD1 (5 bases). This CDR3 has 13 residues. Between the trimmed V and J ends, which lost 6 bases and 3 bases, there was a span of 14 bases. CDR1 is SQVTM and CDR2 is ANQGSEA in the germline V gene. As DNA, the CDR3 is TGCAGCGTGCAGGTCCAGGGAGACACTGAAGCTTTCTTT. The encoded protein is CSVQVQGDTEAFF.

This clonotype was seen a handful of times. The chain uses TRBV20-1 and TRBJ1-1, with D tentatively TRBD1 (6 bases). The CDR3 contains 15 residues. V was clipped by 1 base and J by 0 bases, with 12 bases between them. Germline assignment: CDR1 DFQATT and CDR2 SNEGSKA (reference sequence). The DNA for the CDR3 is TGCAGTGCTAGAGGCCTCAGGGGCTTGAACACTGAAGCTTTCTTT. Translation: CSARGLRGLNTEAFF.

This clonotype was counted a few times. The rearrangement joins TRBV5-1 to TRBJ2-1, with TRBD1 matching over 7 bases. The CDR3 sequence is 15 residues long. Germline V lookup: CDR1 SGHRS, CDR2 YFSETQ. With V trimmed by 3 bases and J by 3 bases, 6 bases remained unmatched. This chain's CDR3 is CASSSGTDGYNEQFF. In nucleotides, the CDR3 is TGCGCCAGCAGCTCGGGGACAGACGGCTACAATGAGCAGTTCTTC.

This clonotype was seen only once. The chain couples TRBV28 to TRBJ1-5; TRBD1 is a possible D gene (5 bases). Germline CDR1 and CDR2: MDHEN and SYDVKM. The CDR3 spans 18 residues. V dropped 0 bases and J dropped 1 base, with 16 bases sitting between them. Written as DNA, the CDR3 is TGTGCCAGCAGTTTATGGGCCGGGGGGGGAGGGAGCAATCAGCCCCAGCATTTT. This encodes CASSLWAGGGGSNQPQHF.

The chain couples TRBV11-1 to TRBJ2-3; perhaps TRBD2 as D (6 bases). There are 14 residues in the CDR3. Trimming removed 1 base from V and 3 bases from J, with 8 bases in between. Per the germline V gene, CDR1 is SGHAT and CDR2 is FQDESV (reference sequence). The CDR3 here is CASSLGRGTDTQYF. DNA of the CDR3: TGTGCCAGCAGCTTAGGACGGGGGACAGATACGCAGTATTTT.

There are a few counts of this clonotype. CDR3 sequence reads: CSVESGTDSYEQYF. Here the CDR3 DNA reads TGCAGCGTTGAAAGTGGGACAGACTCCTACGAGCAGTACTTC. This chain uses TRBV29-1 with TRBJ2-7, with 7 bases that match TRBD1. Germline lookup yields CDR1 SQVTM and CDR2 ANQGSEA. This CDR3 is built from 14 residues. J was trimmed by 0 bases and V by 2 bases; bases with no gene match: 4.

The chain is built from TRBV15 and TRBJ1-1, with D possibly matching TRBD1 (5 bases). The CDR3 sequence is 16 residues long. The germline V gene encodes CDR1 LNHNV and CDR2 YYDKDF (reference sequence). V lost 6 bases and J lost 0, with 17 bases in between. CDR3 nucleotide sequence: TGTGCCACCAGTGAGGGGCGCGGGAGTTTGAACACTGAAGCTTTCTTT. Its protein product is CATSEGRGSLNTEAFF.

The CDR3 nucleotides read TGTGCAGCAGGGACAGGACTCCACAATGAGCAGTTCTTC. It specifies CAAGTGLHNEQFF. The V and J genes are TRBV7-8 and TRBJ2-1; TRBD1 agrees at 8 bases. Germline CDR1 and CDR2: SGHVS and FQNEAQ. The CDR3 runs to 13 residues. The variable domain in full, completed from reference TRBV7-8 and TRBJ2-1, reads GAGVSQSPRYKVAKRGQDVALRCDPISGHVSLFWYQQALGQGPEFLTYFQNEAQLDKSGLPSDRFFAERPEGSVSTLKIQRTQQEDSAVYLCAAGTGLHNEQFFGPGTRLTVL.

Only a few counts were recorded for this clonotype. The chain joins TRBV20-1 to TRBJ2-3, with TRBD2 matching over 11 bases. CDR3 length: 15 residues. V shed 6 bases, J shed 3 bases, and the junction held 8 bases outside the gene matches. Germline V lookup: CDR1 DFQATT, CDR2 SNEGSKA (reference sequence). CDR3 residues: CSAPRSSGGTDTQYF. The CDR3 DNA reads TGCAGTGCCCCCCGGTCTAGCGGGGGGACAGATACGCAGTATTTT.

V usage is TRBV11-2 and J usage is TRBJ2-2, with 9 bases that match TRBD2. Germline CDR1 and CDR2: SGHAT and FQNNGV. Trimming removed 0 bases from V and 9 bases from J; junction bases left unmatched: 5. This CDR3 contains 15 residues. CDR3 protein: CASSLDLRGGRELFF. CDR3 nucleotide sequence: TGTGCCAGCAGCTTAGATTTGCGGGGGGGCCGGGAGCTGTTTTTT.

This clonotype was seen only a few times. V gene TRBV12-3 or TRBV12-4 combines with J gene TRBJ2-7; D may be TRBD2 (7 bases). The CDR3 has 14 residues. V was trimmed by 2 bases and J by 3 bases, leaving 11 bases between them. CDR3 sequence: CASSLPGGSYEQYF. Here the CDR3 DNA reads TGTGCCAGCAGTTTACCGGGGGGCAGCTACGAGCAGTACTTC.

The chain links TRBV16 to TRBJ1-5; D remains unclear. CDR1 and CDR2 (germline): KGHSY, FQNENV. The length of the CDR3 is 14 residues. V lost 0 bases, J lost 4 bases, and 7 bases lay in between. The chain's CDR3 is CASSQSAENQPQHF. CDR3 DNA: TGTGCCAGCAGCCAATCGGCGGAAAATCAGCCCCAGCATTTT. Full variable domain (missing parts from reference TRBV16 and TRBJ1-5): GEEVAQTPKHLVRGEGQKAKLYCAPIKGHSYVFWYQQVLKNEFKFLISFQNENVFDETGMPKERFSAKCLPNSPCSLEIQATKLEDSAVYFCASSQSAENQPQHFGDGTRLSIL.